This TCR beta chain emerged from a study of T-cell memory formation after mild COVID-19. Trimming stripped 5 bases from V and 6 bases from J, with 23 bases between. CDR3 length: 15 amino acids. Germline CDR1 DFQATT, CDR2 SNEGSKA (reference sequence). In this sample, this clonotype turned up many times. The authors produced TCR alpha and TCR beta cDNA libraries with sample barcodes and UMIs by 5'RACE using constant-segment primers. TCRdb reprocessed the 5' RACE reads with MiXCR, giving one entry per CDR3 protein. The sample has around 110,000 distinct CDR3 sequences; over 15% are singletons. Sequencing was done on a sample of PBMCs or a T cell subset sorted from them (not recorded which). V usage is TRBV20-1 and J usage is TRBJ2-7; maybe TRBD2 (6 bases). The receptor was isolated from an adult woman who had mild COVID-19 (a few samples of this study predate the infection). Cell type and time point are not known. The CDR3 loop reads CSALAGGQAHGEQYF. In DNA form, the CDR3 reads TGCAGTGCTCTCGCCGGAGGGCAGGCTCACGGCGAGCAGTACTTC.